This TCR beta chain is from a study of blood T cell repertoires in COVID-19 (dated by TCRdb to 2019 to 2021). Some background on the complete study: Samples from collaborators originated in the United States, Italy and Spain and spanned both the acute and convalescent phases of COVID-19. The samples were drawn from the first 160 participants of the ongoing ImmuneRACE study and from some 1,300 subjects provided by 6 global collaborators. HLA class I and class II types, where available, came from metadata supplied by the sample provider rather than from assay-based typing. A freely available public database, intended as a resource for researchers studying the immune response to SARS-CoV-2, is where the repertoires were released. Nearly every sample came with metadata listing a de-identified subject ID, COVID-19 status, age in years and sex. Deeply sampled blood TCRbeta repertoires from subjects exposed to, actively infected with, or recovered from COVID-19 were included in the dataset. The prospective study material was composed of cDNA or gDNA derived from T cells, B-cell-depleted T cells, or PBMCs. Study-wide conclusions, independent of this receptor: The amount of clinical and demographic metadata varied by source and participant and was provided uncurated.

In the prospective study, participants were roughly 18 to 95 years old, resided in approximately 25 geographic areas of the United States, and were enrolled through a virtual design. In the prospective study, cohorts were assigned on the basis of participant-reported clinical history obtained from a screening survey and a study questionnaire. ImmuneRACE Cohort 3 recovered participants were defined by two consecutive negative NP/OP PCR tests, healthcare professional clearance, or symptom resolution. Mobile phlebotomists in the prospective study collected whole blood, serum and a nasopharyngeal or oropharyngeal swab from every participant. Participants in the prospective study had the option to provide additional blood draws and questionnaires over a 2-month period. Before DNA extraction, blood samples from the prospective study were shipped at room temperature or frozen. TCRbeta CDR3 regions were amplified from genomic DNA using the immunoSEQ Assay, a bias-controlled multiplex PCR. On the study's bioinformatics: Nucleated cell counts per sample were estimated from amplification of reference gene primers within the assay. Sequence reads were collapsed and filtered to measure the absolute abundance of every unique TCRbeta CDR3 rearrangement. For each sample, productive Simpson clonality was calculated as the square root of Simpson's diversity index across productive rearrangements. TCRdb mirrors the immuneACCESS table, restricted to in-frame sequences. Some clones are absent from its copies; in checked studies, under half trace to an unresolved V gene, and the reason for the others is unknown. Clonal size and the V and J genes are those of that table, whereas D and trimming came from the DNA. The sample table lists around 130,000 clones, roughly 84% of them with a count of one. Of the sample, under 5% is held by the ten largest clones.

The CDR3 goes from the cysteine to the phenylalanine over 15 residues. Here the CDR3 DNA is all that survives: 45 bases in frame from base 1. V is pared back by 3 bases and J by 7 bases, with 16 bases lying between the germline termini. CDR1 and CDR2, looked up from the germline V gene (reference sequence), are LNHDA and SQIVND. Comment on this clone: Its antigen target is currently unknown. No base qualities exist here, and no much larger clone lies one base off it.

The chain uses TRBV19 and TRBJ2-1, with TRBD2 tentatively as D gene (5 bases match). The sample consisted of PBMCs or T cells enriched from blood (not recorded which). This sequence originates from a woman aged 30 to 39 who had recovered from COVID-19. In nucleotides, the sequence is TGTGCCAGTAGTATCGGTCCCAATATAGCGAATGAGCAGTTCTTC. Translation gives CASSIGPNIANEQFF.